This record covers a single T cell receptor beta chain. The junction departs from the called germline gene at one end, perhaps through a read error. Germline V gene lookup returns CDR1 SSHAT and CDR2 FNYEAQ (reference sequence). The CDR3 consists of 16 residues. These data come from a study of T cell changes during pregnancy in multiple sclerosis. Profiling relied on immunoSEQ multiplex PCR, and the TCRdb table lists in-frame clones only, not all of them. The sample consists of about 44,000 clones, nearly 95% of them appearing once. The sequence was obtained from a female donor with multiple sclerosis, enrolled in a pregnancy study. The starting material was CD4+ T cells from peripheral blood mononuclear cells, obtained in the first trimester of pregnancy. V gene TRBV7-7 combines with J gene TRBJ2-2; D may be TRBD2 (5 bases). The CDR3 sequence: CASSPNPSSDTGELFF. In nucleotides, the CDR3 is TGTGCTAGCAGCCCCAATCCGAGTAGCGACACCGGGGAGCTGTTTTTT.